This is a list of T cell receptor beta chains from one sample in a study of blood T cell repertoires in COVID-19. Some clones are missing from TCRdb's copy, which holds only in-frame ones; the method was immunoSEQ multiplex PCR. The sample carries over 150,000 clones, 70% to 85% recorded once. Sequencing was performed on peripheral blood. The source of these receptors is a man between 60 and 75 years old with COVID-19, enrolled during active disease. CDR3s include the opening cysteine and the closing phenylalanine or tryptophan. A D gene is named only where the DNA matches it firmly. Expanded clones get a size class; other rows say once, few or many, or leave the size out.

. | TRBJ1-4 | . | TRBV6-6 | TGTGCCAGCAGGGCCGAGGTCGGTGAAGAAAAACTGTTTTTT | CASRAEVGEEKLFF
. | TRBJ1-1 | . | TRBV7-2 | TGTGCCAGCAGCTTAGCTCAGGGGAACACTGAAGCTTTCTTT | CASSLAQGNTEAFF
. | TRBJ1-2 | . | TRBV7-2 | TGTGCCAGCAGCCTCCGTTCGCCCGTGTCTATTACTGGCTACACCTTC | CASSLRSPVSITGYTF
TRBD1 | TRBJ1-1 | . | TRBV6-6 | TGTGCCAGCAGTGCCCGGGACAGGGGAAACACTGAAGCTTTCTTT | CASSARDRGNTEAFF
. | TRBJ1-4 | . | TRBV3-1/TRBV3-2 | TGTGCCAGCAGCCAGAGAGCGGCCCGTTCATCGGAAAAACTGTTTTTT | CASSQRAARSSEKLFF
TRBD1 | TRBJ1-4 | . | TRBV6-6 | TGTGCCAGCAGGGCAGGGGGGTCAAATGAAAAACTGTTTTTT | CASRAGGSNEKLFF
. | TRBJ1-3 | . | TRBV4-3 | TGCGCCAGCAGCCAGCACATCGGAAACACCATATATTTT | CASSQHIGNTIYF
TRBD2 | TRBJ2-3 | . | TRBV11-2 | TGTGCCAGCAGCCTTGGACTAGCAAAAACAGATACGCAGTATTTT | CASSLGLAKTDTQYF
TRBD1 | TRBJ2-1 | . | TRBV30 | TGTGCCTGGAGTGTAACAGGGGACAATGAGCAGTTCTTC | CAWSVTGDNEQFF
TRBD1 | TRBJ1-4 | . | TRBV11-2 | TGTGCCAGCAGCTTGGGACAGGGGTATGAAAAACTGTTTTTT | CASSLGQGYEKLFF
TRBD1 | TRBJ2-7 | . | TRBV4-3 | TGCGCCAGCAGCCAAGATCTGGGGGACAGGGGAGGTTACGAGCAGTACTTC | CASSQDLGDRGGYEQYF
TRBD1 | TRBJ2-7 | . | TRBV24-1 | TGTGCCACCAGTGATTCGGGACAGGGGGTGTACGAGCAGTACTTC | CATSDSGQGVYEQYF
. | TRBJ1-2 | . | TRBV6-5 | TGTGCCAGCAGTTCAGGGCACAACTATGGCTACACCTTC | CASSSGHNYGYTF
. | TRBJ1-5 | . | TRBV5-1 | TGCGCCAGCAGCTTGGGGTGGGGAGATCAGCCCCAGCATTTT | CASSLGWGDQPQHF
. | TRBJ1-3 | . | TRBV2 | TGTGCCAGCAGTGAGCGGACAGTTGGCTCTGGAAACACCATATATTTT | CASSERTVGSGNTIYF
TRBD2 | TRBJ2-3 | . | TRBV2 | TGTGCCAGCAGTGAAGATGCTAGCGGGGTGAGGGATACGCAGTATTTT | CASSEDASGVRDTQYF
. | TRBJ1-1 | . | TRBV4-2 | TGTGCCAGCAGCCAAGATAATGGGCGGAACACTGAAGCTTTCTTT | CASSQDNGRNTEAFF
TRBD1 | TRBJ1-1 | . | TRBV29-1 | TGCAGCGTTGGTGGGACAGGGACGAGCACTGAAGCTTTCTTT | CSVGGTGTSTEAFF
. | TRBJ2-1 | . | TRBV3-1/TRBV3-2 | TGTGCCAGCAGCCAAAGGGGAAATGAGCAGTTCTTC | CASSQRGNEQFF
TRBD1 | TRBJ2-7 | . | TRBV5-4 | TGTGCCAGCAGCTTGGCCTGGACAGGGGGAAGGAACGAGCAGTACTTC | CASSLAWTGGRNEQYF
TRBD1 | TRBJ1-1 | . | TRBV19 | TGTGCCAGTAGTATTTGGACAGGGCGAACTGAAGCTTTCTTT | CASSIWTGRTEAFF
TRBD1 | TRBJ2-1 | few | TRBV18 | TGTGCCAGCTCAATCGCGGGACAGGGATACAATGAGCAGTTCTTC | CASSIAGQGYNEQFF
. | TRBJ1-2 | . | TRBV12-3/TRBV12-4 | TGTGCCAGCAGTTTACTAAACAGCTATGGCTACACCTTC | CASSLLNSYGYTF
. | TRBJ1-4 | few | TRBV28 | TGTGCCAGCAGAACTGGGGGGGCGCAGATTGAAAAACTGTTTTTT | CASRTGGAQIEKLFF
. | TRBJ1-5 | . | TRBV27 | TGTGCCAGCAGTTTCACAGGGTCGAGCAATCAGCCCCAGCATTTT | CASSFTGSSNQPQHF
TRBD1 | TRBJ1-4 | . | TRBV18 | TGTGCCAGCTCACTAGGACAGGGGGCGCTTGAAAAACTGTTTTTT | CASSLGQGALEKLFF
TRBD2 | TRBJ2-7 | . | TRBV19 | TGTGCCAGTATGAGGACTAGCGGCTACGAGCAGTACTTC | CASMRTSGYEQYF
. | TRBJ2-3 | . | TRBV20-1 | TGCAGTGCTAGTACCCAGGGAATAAGCACAGATACGCAGTATTTT | CSASTQGISTDTQYF
TRBD1 | TRBJ2-7 | . | TRBV7-3 | TGTGCCAGCAGCTTAGCAGGGGACAGGGCTTACGAGCAGTACTTC | CASSLAGDRAYEQYF
. | TRBJ1-1 | . | TRBV6-2/TRBV6-3 | TGTGCCAGCAGTCCATCCAGGGTGAACACTGAAGCTTTCTTT | CASSPSRVNTEAFF
. | TRBJ1-2 | few | TRBV4-2 | TGTGCCAGCAGCCAAGAAATCGGACAGTATGGCTACACCTTC | CASSQEIGQYGYTF
. | TRBJ2-7 | . | TRBV6-1 | TGTGCCAGCAGTGAAGCGACTACCGTAGCCTACGAGCAGTACTTC | CASSEATTVAYEQYF
TRBD1 | TRBJ1-3 | . | TRBV2 | TGTGCCAGCAATCGACAGGGTGTGATGAACACCATATATTTT | CASNRQGVMNTIYF
. | TRBJ1-1 | . | TRBV29-1 | TGCAGCGGAGGGGACAAGGCGAACACTGAAGCTTTCTTT | CSGGDKANTEAFF
TRBD2 | TRBJ2-1 | . | TRBV6-2/TRBV6-3 | TGTGCCAGCAGTTACTCTAGCGGGAGAAATGAGCAGTTCTTC | CASSYSSGRNEQFF
TRBD1 | TRBJ1-5 | once | TRBV7-2 | TGTGCCAGCAGCGGGGAGGGACAGGGGTACAATCAGCCCCAGCATTTT | CASSGEGQGYNQPQHF
. | TRBJ2-7 | . | TRBV6-5 | TGTGCCAGCAGCTCCTCGGGGGGCCCCTACGAGCAGTACTTC | CASSSSGGPYEQYF
. | TRBJ2-5 | . | TRBV15 | TGTGCCACCAGCAGAGAGCTAGCTGGGGAGACCCAGTACTTC | CATSRELAGETQYF
. | TRBJ1-5 | once | TRBV6-6 | TGTGCCAGCAGAAAGGGGGGGAATAGCAATCAGCCCCAGCATTTT | CASRKGGNSNQPQHF
. | TRBJ2-7 | . | TRBV6-2/TRBV6-3 | TGTGCCAGCAGTTACCCCAACCGGTACGAGCAGTACTTC | CASSYPNRYEQYF